The T cell receptor (beta chain) described here comes from a study of blood T cell repertoires in COVID-19. About the research overall: PBMCs, B-cell-depleted T cells, or T cells provided the cDNA or gDNA that made up the material.

Authors' analysis steps: Reference gene primer amplification gave estimated nucleated cell counts. Assay used: immunoSEQ multiplex PCR; TCRdb lists only in-frame clones, some missing. V and J calls and clone size are those listed in that table; D and trimming were worked out from the DNA. The repertoire has 140,000 to 150,000 clones, 80% of them found once; the top ten carry about 3.5%. The V gene end was trimmed by 5 bases and the J gene end by 1 base; junction bases not matched to a gene: 6. The length of the CDR3 is 16 residues. Germline CDR1 reads SGHTA; CDR2 reads FQGTGA. The clonotype was recovered from a man in his sixties or seventies who had recovered from COVID-19. Input material: peripheral blood. The chain combines TRBV7-3 with TRBJ2-5; TRBD2 aligns across 11 bases. CDR3 loop: CASSPGTSGSQETQYF. CDR3 in DNA: TGTGCCAGCAGCCCCGGGACTAGCGGATCCCAAGAGACCCAGTACTTC.